Listed below are T cell receptor beta chains from one sample, sequenced in a study of human T cells and chemical hapten exposure. TCRdb re-called the RACE reads with MiXCR, one entry per CDR3 protein. The sample contains some 90,000 distinct CDR3 sequences, 6.5% to 10% of which appear only once. Sequencing used whole blood, obtained in connection with sensitization to the hapten diphenylcyclopropenone (DPC). The receptors stem from a middle-aged man with alopecia areata. Some clones in this sample may be carry-over from other donors' samples. Each CDR3 is given with its conserved first and last residue. Each record gives: clone size, D gene, J gene, V gene, CDR3 protein, CDR3 DNA. D genes are given only for firm matches. The listing skips clone size in some rows; elsewhere it reads once, few, many or a size class.

>many|NA|TRBJ1-2|TRBV20-1
CSALTGFSYGYTF
TGCAGTGCTCTGACAGGTTTCTCCTATGGCTACACCTTC
>many|NA|TRBJ2-5|TRBV29-1
CSVEVPPQETQYF
TGCAGCGTTGAAGTCCCCCCCCAAGAGACCCAGTACTTC
>NA|NA|TRBJ2-5|TRBV11-3
CASSLSTGLQVTQYF
TGTGCCAGCAGCTTATCAACGGGACTCCAGGTGACCCAGTACTTC
>many|NA|TRBJ1-6|TRBV3-1
CASRRQYSPLHF
TGTGCCAGCAGGAGACAGTATTCACCCCTCCACTTT
>NA|NA|TRBJ1-2|TRBV20-1
CSASMAAVTNYGYTF
TGCAGTGCTAGTATGGCGGCCGTAACTAACTATGGCTACACCTTC
>NA|NA|TRBJ2-6|TRBV5-4
CASSLESGANVLTF
TGTGCCAGCAGCTTGGAATCCGGGGCCAACGTCCTGACTTTC
>few|NA|TRBJ2-3|TRBV29-1
CSVGFLRDSLTDTQYF
TGCAGCGTCGGGTTCCTCCGGGACTCCCTCACAGATACGCAGTATTTT
>NA|TRBD2|TRBJ2-7|TRBV27
CASSLKGSWGTTNYEQYF
TGTGCCAGCAGTTTAAAGGGTTCGTGGGGGACTACGAACTACGAGCAGTACTTC
>many|NA|TRBJ1-3|TRBV20-1
CSARGGSSGNTIYF
TGCAGTGCTAGGGGTGGCTCCTCTGGAAACACCATATATTTT
>many|NA|TRBJ1-6|TRBV18
CASSPTGRESPLHF
TGTGCCAGCTCACCAACAGGGAGAGAATCACCCCTCCACTTT
>many|NA|TRBJ1-5|TRBV12-3/TRBV12-4
CASSLGRPNQPQHF
TGTGCCAGCAGCCTAGGACGGCCAAATCAGCCCCAGCATTTT